These 7 T cell receptor beta chains came from one sample sequenced in a study of identical twins. TCRdb used MiXCR to reprocess the 5' RACE reads, holding one entry per CDR3 protein. The table lists fewer than 900,000 distinct CDR3 sequences, 21% of them singletons, with around 4.5% in the top ten. The same sample was also studied in work on T cells expressing NK-cell markers.

The sequencing sample was made of PBMCs. The source of these receptors is a woman aged 18-29 years in good health.

The sample holds a few counts of this clonotype. The chain is built from TRBV12-3 or TRBV12-4 and TRBJ2-3; a possible D gene is TRBD2 (5 bases). This CDR3 spans 19 amino acids. V dropped 5 bases and J dropped 5 bases, with 29 bases sitting between them. CDR3 coding DNA: TGTGCCAGCAGTCCCCTACTACCCGGGTTCCTGGGAGCGTTAGATACGCAGTATTTT. Protein sequence: CASSPLLPGFLGALDTQYF.

The chain recombines TRBV2 with TRBJ2-7; D is unresolved. CDR1 SNHLY and CDR2 FYNNEI come from the germline V gene. Trimming stripped 5 bases from V and 0 bases from J, with 11 bases between. This CDR3 is built from 14 residues. The chain's CDR3 is CASSQRTGSYEQYF. The CDR3 DNA follows: TGTGCCAGCAGTCAACGGACGGGCTCCTACGAGCAGTACTTC.

This clonotype has a handful of counts. V is TRBV12-3 or TRBV12-4 and J is TRBJ2-5; 7 bases agree with TRBD1. After removal of 5 bases from V and 7 bases from J, the junction contained 10 bases not matched to a gene. This CDR3 spans 14 amino acids. The CDR3 sequence is CASSRDSYSGTQYF. In DNA form, the CDR3 reads TGTGCCAGCAGTAGGGACAGCTATTCGGGGACCCAGTACTTC.

This sequence joins TRBV28 and TRBJ2-5; unclear D gene. V lost 5 bases and J lost 5, with 18 bases in between. This CDR3 is 15 amino acids long. Germline values: CDR1 MDHEN, CDR2 SYDVKM. CDR3 loop: CASSGRLRLRETQYF. CDR3 nucleotides: TGTGCCAGCAGTGGCCGGCTCAGGCTGAGGGAGACCCAGTACTTC.

This clonotype was found many times. The chain recombines TRBV2 with TRBJ2-2; 10 bases fit TRBD1. The CDR3 has 14 amino acids. The germline V gene has CDR1 SNHLY and CDR2 FYNNEI. Losses at the gene ends were 8 bases for V and 2 bases for J; bases not matched to a gene: 2. The CDR3 DNA reads as TGTGCCAGCCGACAGGGGGCTAACACCGGGGAGCTGTTTTTT. As protein: CASRQGANTGELFF.

This clonotype was picked up a small number of times. This chain connects TRBV12-3 or TRBV12-4 to TRBJ2-3, with 8 bases aligning to TRBD2. V shed 3 bases and J 1 base; nucleotides not matched to a gene: 3. The CDR3 is 15 amino acids. The CDR3 DNA follows: TGTGCCAGCAGTTTCGTTAGCGGGGGCACAGATACGCAGTATTTT. Protein: CASSFVSGGTDTQYF.

This clonotype was counted only a few times. V gene TRBV19 combines with J gene TRBJ2-7, with D unresolved. The V gene lost 6 bases and the J gene lost 12 bases, with 15 bases spanning the gap. Germline CDR1 reads LNHDA; CDR2 reads SQIVND (reference sequence). The CDR3 loop spans 11 amino acids. The CDR3 DNA reads TGTGCCAGTAGGGGTCTTGCGGACCTGTACTTC. Its translation: CASRGLADLYF.